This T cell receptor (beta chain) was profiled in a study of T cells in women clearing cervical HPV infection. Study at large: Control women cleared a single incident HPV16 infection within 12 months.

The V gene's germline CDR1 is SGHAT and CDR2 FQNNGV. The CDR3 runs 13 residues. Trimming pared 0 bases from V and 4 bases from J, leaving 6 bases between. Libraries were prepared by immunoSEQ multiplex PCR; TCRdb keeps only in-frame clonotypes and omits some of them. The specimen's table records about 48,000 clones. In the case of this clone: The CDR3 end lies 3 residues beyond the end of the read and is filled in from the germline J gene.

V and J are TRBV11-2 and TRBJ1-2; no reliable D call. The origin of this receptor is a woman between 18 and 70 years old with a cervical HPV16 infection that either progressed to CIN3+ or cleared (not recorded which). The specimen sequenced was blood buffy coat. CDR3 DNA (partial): TGTGCCAGCAGCTTAGACAGAATCTATGGC. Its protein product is CASSLDRIYG. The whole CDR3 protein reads CASSLDRIYGYTF.